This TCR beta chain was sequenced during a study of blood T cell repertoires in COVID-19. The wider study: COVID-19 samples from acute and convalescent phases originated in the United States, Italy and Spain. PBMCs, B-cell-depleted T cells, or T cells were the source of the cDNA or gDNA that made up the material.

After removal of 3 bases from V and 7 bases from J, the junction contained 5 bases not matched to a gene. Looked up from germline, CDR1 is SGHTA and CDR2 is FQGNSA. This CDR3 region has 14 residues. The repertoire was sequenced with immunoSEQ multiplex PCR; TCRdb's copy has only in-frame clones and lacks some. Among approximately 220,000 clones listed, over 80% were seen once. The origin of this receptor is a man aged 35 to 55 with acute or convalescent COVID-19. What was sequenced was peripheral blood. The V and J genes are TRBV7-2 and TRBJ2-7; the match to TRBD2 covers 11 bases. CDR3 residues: CASSFFWTSGEQYF. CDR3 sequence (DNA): TGTGCCAGCAGCTTTTTCTGGACTAGCGGGGAGCAGTACTTC. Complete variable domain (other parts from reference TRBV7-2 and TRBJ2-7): GAGVSQSPSNKVTEKGKDVELRCDPISGHTALYWYRQSLGQGLEFLIYFQGNSAPDKSGLPSDRFSAERTGGSVSTLTIQRTQQEDSAVYLCASSFFWTSGEQYFGPGTRLTVT.